The TCR beta chain described here comes from a study of cytomegalovirus exposure and HLA in healthy donors. As for the study in general: Early released data comprised about 84 million unique TCRs from HLA-typed donors.

PCR involved 60 Vbeta and 13 Jbeta primers. In the source study's methods: Later reanalysis found 75 million to 100 million unique TCR beta chains, 10 million to 12 million of them shared. The method was immunoSEQ multiplex PCR; TCRdb's version includes in-frame clones alone and lacks a portion of them. V, J and clone size are taken as reported in that table, and D and trimming were inferred from the DNA itself. This sample has roughly 150,000 clones, with 64% found just once. The germline V and J ends were trimmed by 0 bases and 8 bases, with 8 bases remaining between them. The CDR3 loop spans 14 amino acids. Germline V gives CDR1 SGHNT, CDR2 YENEEA. Study-wide results and limits: A later analysis linked a missense variant in DCLRE1C to the trimming of TCR beta V and J genes.

A note on this clone: Its target is unknown.

The TCR was taken from a woman between 25 and 40 years old in good health and CMV-seropositive. The sequencing input was PBMCs. This chain links TRBV11-3 with TRBJ1-6; D unresolved. CDR3 amino acids: CASSLDGGYSPLHF. CDR3 bases: TGTGCCAGCAGCTTAGACGGAGGGTATTCACCCCTCCACTTT.